The T cell receptor beta chain under discussion was sequenced for a study of Ad26.COV2.S vaccination and SARS-CoV-2 variants. Study background: The donor was enrolled in the Ad26.COV2.S arm of the COV1001 trial. Ad26.COV2.S given intramuscularly, once or twice 56 days apart. Study-wide results and limits: People given the vaccine had a wider spike-specific TCR breadth than placebo recipients did.

Regarding treatment: around 19 received Ad26.COV2.S at low or high dose, single or two shots; 5 received placebo; per-sample allocation not given. Vaccine and placebo recipients were sampled on day 63 after the first injection. As its vector, the vaccine had Ad26, which expressed Wuhan-strain SARS-CoV-2 spike. Remarks on this clone: What it recognizes is unknown.

CDR3 length: 16 residues. The germline V and J ends were trimmed by 7 bases and 1 base, with 19 bases remaining between them. Looked up from germline, CDR1 is SGHVS and CDR2 is FQNEAQ. Here immunoSEQ multiplex PCR was the method, and the copy in TCRdb shows in-frame clones only, minus some. The sample lists some 420,000 clones, more than 75% seen once, with 3.6% in the top ten. This receptor was obtained from a person between 18 and 65 years old who received the Ad26.COV2.S COVID-19 vaccine or a placebo. The chain joins TRBV7-8 to TRBJ2-5; D is perhaps TRBD1 or TRBD2 (5 bases each). The specimen was peripheral blood, collected in a trial of Ad26.COV2.S vaccine versus placebo. CDR3 bases: TGTGCCAGCACCCTTCGGGACCCAGCAGGCCAAGAGACCCAGTACTTC. Protein product: CASTLRDPAGQETQYF. Supplemented by reference TRBV7-8 and TRBJ2-5, the full variable domain reads GAGVSQSPRYKVAKRGQDVALRCDPISGHVSLFWYQQALGQGPEFLTYFQNEAQLDKSGLPSDRFFAERPEGSVSTLKIQRTQQEDSAVYLCASTLRDPAGQETQYFGPGTRLLVL.